This T cell receptor (beta chain) was sequenced in a study of T cells in Graves' hyperthyroidism and ophthalmopathy. Across the whole study: Before treatment of any kind, peripheral blood was taken at initial diagnosis.

Deletions cut 3 bases from V and 5 bases from J, with 7 bases between. Germline V gene data show CDR1 as SGHAT and CDR2 as FQNNGV. The CDR3 length is 13 residues. This clonotype has at least ten counts. Its antigen is not identified. Amplification yielded TCR beta CDR3 regions, with RNA transcripts as the source. An initial round of RT-PCR targeting the TCR CDR3 relied on the HTBI primer set. Via MiXCR, TCRdb re-called the multiplex PCR reads, giving one row per CDR3 protein. There are 600,000 to 700,000 distinct CDR3 sequences in the sample; about 15% occur only once, and around 4.5% lies in the top ten. General study points: Most thyroid clonotypes with frequency above 0.001 were detected in blood. Researchers report that a 13 V-J model separated ophthalmopathy from stable hyperthyroidism. Before onset, by a median of approximately 5.9 months, the model predicted ophthalmopathy.

This receptor was identified in a woman between 35 and 50 years old with Graves' ophthalmopathy. Sequencing was carried out using blood. V usage is TRBV11-2 and J usage is TRBJ2-2; no reliable D call. CDR3 amino acids: CASSLIRTGELFF. DNA of the CDR3: TGTGCCAGCAGCTTGATCAGAACCGGGGAGCTGTTTTTT.